The rows below give T cell receptor beta chains drawn from one sample of a study of regulatory T cells in long-lasting Graves disease. TCRdb re-derived calls from the multiplex PCR reads in MiXCR, one entry per CDR3 protein. This sample has 250,000 to 300,000 distinct CDR3 sequences, with 20% to 25% found just once. The input for sequencing was peripheral blood mononuclear cells (PBMCs), taken when the disease was refractory, from a patient treated with antithyroid drugs. The receptor set was obtained from a female donor with Graves disease. Both conserved end residues are part of each CDR3. The D gene is left open where the match is weak. Rows may omit the clone size; those that give it use once, few, many or a size class.

TRBD2 | TRBJ2-1 | . | TRBV6-1 | CASSGGLASYNEQFF | TGTGCCAGCAGCGGGGGACTAGCTTCCTACAATGAGCAGTTCTTC
. | TRBJ1-2 | . | TRBV7-6 | CASSFRGGHGYTF | TGTGCCAGCAGCTTCCGGGGTGGGCATGGCTACACCTTC
. | TRBJ1-1 | few | TRBV7-2 | CASRQRNTEAFF | TGTGCCAGTCGACAGAGGAACACTGAAGCTTTCTTT
. | TRBJ2-7 | many | TRBV28 | CASSFLRASYEQYF | TGTGCCAGCAGTTTCTTGCGGGCCTCCTACGAGCAGTACTTC
. | TRBJ2-1 | few | TRBV18 | CASSQMGEQFF | TGTGCCAGCTCACAGATGGGTGAGCAGTTCTTC
. | TRBJ2-7 | . | TRBV19 | CASSTYGSRLVEQYF | TGTGCCAGTAGTACCTACGGGAGCAGGTTGGTGGAGCAGTACTTC
. | TRBJ2-7 | . | TRBV5-1 | CASSLAGYKVYEQYF | TGCGCCAGCAGCTTGGCGGGTTATAAGGTCTACGAGCAGTACTTC
TRBD2 | TRBJ2-7 | . | TRBV5-1 | CASSFTGGSSPEQYF | TGCGCCAGCAGCTTTACCGGGGGGTCGAGTCCGGAGCAGTACTTC
. | TRBJ1-4 | . | TRBV7-2 | CASSLVLAGRNNEKLFF | TGTGCCAGCAGCTTAGTTTTGGCAGGGAGGAATAATGAAAAACTGTTTTTT
TRBD2 | TRBJ2-2 | few | TRBV18 | CASSPPGRGTGELFF | TGTGCCAGCTCACCACCGGGGAGGGGCACCGGGGAGCTGTTTTTT
TRBD2 | TRBJ2-5 | . | TRBV20-1 | CSARIGLGAETQYF | TGCAGTGCTAGAATAGGACTAGGGGCGGAGACCCAGTACTTC
TRBD1 | TRBJ1-5 | many | TRBV28 | CASSLSGTGVNQPQHF | TGTGCCAGCAGTTTATCCGGGACAGGGGTGAATCAGCCCCAGCATTTT
. | TRBJ2-7 | few | TRBV27 | CASSARLAGEYEQYF | TGTGCCAGCAGTGCCCGACTAGCAGGGGAGTACGAGCAGTACTTC
. | TRBJ2-7 | once | TRBV5-6 | CASSLQRYEQYF | TGTGCCAGCAGCTTACAGAGATACGAGCAGTACTTC
TRBD1 | TRBJ1-1 | . | TRBV2 | CASSLRGGAEAFF | TGTGCCAGCAGCCTCAGGGGGGGGGCTGAAGCTTTCTTT
. | TRBJ1-1 | few | TRBV10-3 | CAISGDFDTEAFF | TGTGCCATCAGTGGGGACTTTGACACTGAAGCTTTCTTT
TRBD2 | TRBJ2-2 | . | TRBV7-9 | CASSPSGSNAGELFF | TGTGCCAGCAGCCCCAGCGGGAGTAACGCCGGGGAGCTGTTTTTT
. | TRBJ2-5 | many | TRBV24-1 | CATSDFTQETQYF | TGTGCCACCAGTGATTTCACGCAAGAGACCCAGTACTTC